This passage covers 18 T cell receptor beta chains from one sample sequenced in a study of CD4 T cells in relation to SARS-CoV-2 and coronaviruses. Sequencing used immunoSEQ multiplex PCR; TCRdb keeps in-frame clones, though not all of them. The sample records 35,000 to 40,000 clones, around 85% being singletons. The sequencing sample was made of memory CD4+ T cells from PBMCs. The receptors here all came from an adult with COVID-19.

The rearrangement joins TRBV11-2 to TRBJ2-7, with D tentatively TRBD2 (5 bases). The germline CDR1 and CDR2 sequences are SGHAT and FQNNGV. The CDR3 loop spans 12 amino acids. V was shortened by 3 bases and J by 4 bases, with 7 bases between the two germline ends. CDR3 amino acids: CASSFWRYEQYF. CDR3 DNA: TGTGCCAGCAGCTTCTGGAGGTACGAGCAGTACTTC.

The chain carries TRBV19 and TRBJ2-1, with TRBD1 matching over 8 bases. V shed 7 bases, J shed 3 bases, and the junction held 8 bases outside the gene matches. CDR3 size: 15 residues. Germline assignment: CDR1 LNHDA and CDR2 SQIVND (reference sequence). The CDR3 protein is CASNFQGAGYNEQFF. CDR3 DNA sequence: TGTGCCAGTAATTTTCAGGGGGCAGGCTACAATGAGCAGTTCTTC.

In this sample, this clone turned up a few times. V and J are TRBV7-6 and TRBJ1-6; D is possibly TRBD1 (5 bases). V was trimmed by 0 bases and J by 8 bases, leaving 14 bases between them. This CDR3 region has 16 residues. The germline V gene has CDR1 SGHVS and CDR2 FNYEAQ. CDR3 region: CASSLARRGGYSPLHF. The CDR3 nucleotides read TGTGCCAGCAGCTTAGCGAGGCGGGGCGGGTATTCACCCCTCCACTTT.

This chain connects TRBV6-2 or TRBV6-3 to TRBJ2-7; D gene uncertain. This CDR3 has 15 residues. CDR1 MNHEY and CDR2 SVGEGT come from the germline V gene. Trimming took 2 bases from V and 3 from J, leaving 14 bases between them. The CDR3 DNA sequence: TGTGCCAGCAGTTACCTTTCCAAACGTTACTACGAGCAGTACTTC. Amino acid sequence: CASSYLSKRYYEQYF.

This chain uses TRBV18 with TRBJ1-6, with D uncertain. The CDR3 spans 17 residues. The ends were cut back, 1 base at V and 5 bases at J, with 15 bases in the middle. Germline lookup yields CDR1 KGHSH and CDR2 LQKENI. The CDR3 coding sequence is TGTGCCAGCTCACCACGGAGGGTTGGAGGACATAATTCACCCCTCCACTTT. This sequence encodes CASSPRRVGGHNSPLHF.

The chain couples TRBV19 to TRBJ2-3, with unresolved D. The V gene lost 0 bases and the J gene lost 8 bases, with 6 bases spanning the gap. The germline V gene encodes CDR1 LNHDA and CDR2 SQIVND (reference sequence). This CDR3 spans 12 amino acids. The CDR3, as DNA: TGTGCCAGTAGTATAGACTTTAGTACGCAGTATTTT. As protein: CASSIDFSTQYF.

The chain has TRBV11-1 and TRBJ2-7; 8 nucleotides align to TRBD2. The ends lost 5 bases at V and 0 bases at J; junction bases unmatched: 9. Germline lookup yields CDR1 SGHAT and CDR2 FQDESV (reference sequence). The CDR3 loop spans 16 amino acids. The CDR3 DNA follows: TGTGCCAGCAGCCCAATAGCGGGGAAGAGCTCCTACGAGCAGTACTTC. As protein: CASSPIAGKSSYEQYF. Drawing the rest from reference TRBV11-1 and TRBJ2-7, the complete variable domain is EAEVAQSPRYKITEKSQAVAFWCDPISGHATLYWYRQILGQGPELLVQFQDESVVDDSQLPKDRFSAERLKGVDSTLKIQPAELGDSAMYLCASSPIAGKSSYEQYFGPGTRLTVT.

The chain links TRBV7-3 to TRBJ2-7, with 8 bases lining up with TRBD2. J lost 2 bases, V lost 2 bases, and 5 bases had no gene match. The CDR3 covers 15 residues. Germline CDR1 is SGHTA and CDR2 is FQGTGA. The DNA for the CDR3 is TGTGCCAGCAGCTTATCGAGCGGGAGCACCTACGAGCAGTACTTC. Its protein is CASSLSSGSTYEQYF. The full variable domain, in which reference TRBV7-3 and TRBJ2-7 provide the parts outside the CDR3, is GAGVSQTPSNKVTEKGKYVELRCDPISGHTALYWYRQSLGQGPEFLIYFQGTGAADDSGLPNDRFFAVRPEGSVSTLKIQRTERGDSAVYLCASSLSSGSTYEQYFGPGTRLTVT.

This clone was found a few times. The chain's CDR3 is CASVLAGGETQYF. Here the CDR3 DNA reads TGTGCCTCTGTACTAGCGGGAGGAGAGACCCAGTACTTC. J is TRBJ2-5 and V is TRBV7-9; 12 nucleotides line up with TRBD2. The germline V gene encodes CDR1 SEHNR and CDR2 FQNEAQ (reference sequence). Trimming cost V 11 bases and J 4 bases; bases outside gene matches: 5. CDR3 size: 13 residues.

This chain uses TRBV28 with TRBJ1-2; 8 nucleotides match TRBD1. The germline V gene encodes CDR1 MDHEN and CDR2 SYDVKM. J gave up 5 bases and V 8 bases, and 4 bases lay outside the gene matches. The CDR3 sequence is 12 residues long. CDR3 DNA sequence: TGTGCCAGCCATTACAGGGGGTATGGCTACACCTTC. Translated: CASHYRGYGYTF.

This clone was observed once. J is TRBJ2-3 and V is TRBV29-1; 7 bases agree with TRBD1. V shed 2 bases and J 5 bases; nucleotides not matched to a gene: 7. Looked up from germline, CDR1 is SQVTM and CDR2 is ANQGSEA. CDR3 length: 14 residues. The CDR3 DNA sequence: TGCAGCGTTGAACTAGACAGGGCGGGAGATACGCAGTATTTT. Its protein product is CSVELDRAGDTQYF.

The rearrangement uses TRBV13 and TRBJ1-1; no clear D gene. The CDR3 is 12 amino acids. Trimming stripped 0 bases from V and 10 bases from J, with 9 bases between. Germline CDR1 and CDR2: PRHDT and FYEKMQ (reference sequence). CDR3 amino acids: CASSLGFKGAFF. The CDR3 coding sequence is TGTGCCAGCAGCTTAGGGTTCAAGGGAGCTTTCTTT.

The V gene is TRBV7-9, the J gene TRBJ1-4; D is possibly TRBD1 (5 bases). Germline V gives CDR1 SEHNR, CDR2 FQNEAQ (reference sequence). The V gene lost 5 bases and the J gene lost 6 bases, with 13 bases spanning the gap. CDR3 size: 14 residues. The CDR3, as DNA: TGTGCCAGCAGCCGGACCGGGACTGATGAAAAACTGTTTTTT. Translation gives CASSRTGTDEKLFF.

The chain uses TRBV27 and TRBJ1-5, with D unclear. The germline gives CDR1 MNHEY, CDR2 SMNVEV (reference sequence). Trimming removed 9 bases at V and 9 bases at J, with 18 bases between. The CDR3 length is 13 residues. The CDR3 DNA is TGTGCCAGTCGGGCGCTTGGGGATGGGCCCCAGCATTTT. Translating gives CASRALGDGPQHF.

CDR3 sequence reads: CASSLNGQGGNNEQFF. The CDR3 DNA follows: TGTGCCAGCAGCTTAAATGGACAGGGGGGCAACAATGAGCAGTTCTTC. The chain has TRBV5-6 and TRBJ2-1; TRBD1 agrees at 10 bases. Trimming removed 2 bases from V and 5 bases from J; junction bases left unmatched: 7. This CDR3 has 16 residues. Germline loops: CDR1 SGHDT, CDR2 YYEEEE.

CDR3 sequence reads: CATSRGGTGTLEQFF. The CDR3 region has the DNA TGTGCCACCAGCAGAGGCGGGACAGGGACCCTGGAGCAGTTCTTC. This chain links TRBV15 with TRBJ2-1; 9 positions match TRBD1. The germline V gene encodes CDR1 LNHNV and CDR2 YYDKDF (reference sequence). V trimming: 1 base; J trimming: 10 bases; junction bases outside the gene matches: 8. The CDR3 has 15 residues.

The gene calls are TRBV5-1 and TRBJ1-1; D unclear. The length of the CDR3 is 14 residues. Germline values: CDR1 SGHRS, CDR2 YFSETQ. V lost 0 bases and J lost 2, with 8 bases in between. The CDR3 coding sequence is TGCGCCAGCAGCTTGGGGCAGAGCAACACTGAAGCTTTCTTT. Translating it yields CASSLGQSNTEAFF. The whole variable domain, filled in from reference TRBV5-1 and TRBJ1-1, reads KAGVTQTPRYLIKTRGQQVTLSCSPISGHRSVSWYQQTPGQGLQFLFEYFSETQRNKGNFPGRFSGRQFSNSRSEMNVSTLELGDSALYLCASSLGQSNTEAFFGQGTRLTVV.

V and J are TRBV28 and TRBJ2-7, with 8 bases identical to TRBD1. The ends lost 6 bases at V and 3 bases at J; junction bases unmatched: 7. This CDR3 region has 14 residues. The V gene's germline CDR1 is MDHEN and CDR2 SYDVKM. The CDR3 DNA reads TGTGCCAGCAGCACCTCCGGGACAGGCTACGAGCAGTACTTC. It yields the protein CASSTSGTGYEQYF.